Included here is one TCR beta chain sequence, with context. This specimen comes from a study of control samples from healthy donors and cancer patients. There are 17 residues in the CDR3. V was clipped by 5 bases and J by 0 bases; unmatched bases: 8. Germline-derived CDR1 and CDR2 are SGHTA and FQGNSA. This table comes from immunoSEQ multiplex PCR, and its TCRdb copy is limited to in-frame clones, with some not included. In the table there are 120,000 or so clones, roughly 90% of which are singletons. The sample consisted of blood. J is TRBJ2-3 and V is TRBV7-2, with 10 bases matching TRBD2. The TCR was taken from a young woman in good health. This chain's CDR3 is CASSPRTSGLSTDTQYF. For the CDR3, the DNA is TGTGCCAGCAGCCCCCGGACTAGCGGACTTAGCACAGATACGCAGTATTTT.